The 25 T cell receptor beta chains below were found in one sample sequenced in a study of T-cell memory formation after mild COVID-19. TCRdb reprocessed the 5' RACE reads with MiXCR, giving one entry per CDR3 protein. The sample consists of about 430,000 distinct CDR3 sequences, 20% to 30% of them appearing once. The sample was PBMCs or a T cell subset sorted from them (not recorded which). Receptor source: an adult woman who had mild COVID-19 (a few samples of this study predate the infection). Cell type and time point are not known.

This chain joins TRBV5-1 and TRBJ2-7, with D tentatively TRBD1 or TRBD2 (5 bases each). Germline CDR1 reads SGHRS; CDR2 reads YFSETQ. The CDR3 is 13 amino acids. Trimming left V 4 bases short and J 6 bases short, with 14 bases between. In DNA, the CDR3 is TGCGCCAGCAGCACCGGGGCGGGTTTCGAGCAGTACTTC. It encodes CASSTGAGFEQYF.

The rearrangement joins TRBV27 to TRBJ1-1; no clear D. Germline CDR1 and CDR2: MNHEY and SMNVEV (reference sequence). The CDR3 runs 13 residues. Trimming shortened V by 5 bases and J by 6 bases, and 13 bases separated the two germline ends. The CDR3 spells CASSGGGRAEAFF. CDR3 coding DNA: TGTGCCAGCAGTGGAGGTGGGAGGGCTGAAGCTTTCTTT.

This clonotype was detected a few times. V and J are TRBV28 and TRBJ2-2; 7 bases fit TRBD2. CDR3 length equals 14 residues. CDR1 and CDR2 from the germline V gene are MDHEN and SYDVKM. Losses at the gene ends were 4 bases for V and 4 bases for J; bases not matched to a gene: 3. As DNA, the CDR3 is TGTGCCAGCAGTTGGCGGGAGAGCACCGGGGAGCTGTTTTTT. Translation gives CASSWRESTGELFF.

There are a few counts of this clonotype. This chain connects TRBV27 to TRBJ2-7; possibly TRBD1 or TRBD2 for D (5 bases each). CDR3 length equals 15 residues. CDR1 MNHEY and CDR2 SMNVEV come from the germline V gene (reference sequence). V gave up 5 bases and J gave up 0 bases, with 14 bases separating them. CDR3 DNA sequence: TGTGCCAGCAGTCCGACGGGGCGGAGCTCCTACGAGCAGTACTTC. Translation gives CASSPTGRSSYEQYF.

This clonotype has a handful of counts. V gene TRBV7-2 combines with J gene TRBJ1-2; no firm D call. The germline V gene has CDR1 SGHTA and CDR2 FQGNSA. Between the trimmed V and J ends, which lost 2 bases and 2 bases, there was a span of 9 bases. This CDR3 comprises 14 residues. The CDR3 sequence: CASSLSPYNYGYTF. CDR3 bases: TGTGCCAGCAGCTTATCGCCTTACAACTATGGCTACACCTTC.

This clonotype was seen a handful of times. The chain carries TRBV6-2 or TRBV6-3 and TRBJ2-3, with 9 nucleotides matching TRBD2. Germline CDR1 is MNHEY and CDR2 is SVGEGT. After removal of 5 bases from V and 4 bases from J, the junction contained 7 bases not matched to a gene. The CDR3 contains 15 residues. CDR3 bases: TGTGCCAGCAGTCCCAGCGGGAGGACCCCAGATACGCAGTATTTT. As protein: CASSPSGRTPDTQYF.

Ten or more counts support this clonotype. The V call is TRBV7-2, the J call TRBJ2-3; D gene uncertain. Looked up from germline, CDR1 is SGHTA and CDR2 is FQGNSA. V was pared by 4 bases and J by 6 bases, with 8 bases between. This CDR3 contains 12 residues. The CDR3 region has the DNA TGTGCCAGCAGCTACTCCGTGGATACGCAGTATTTT. Translating it yields CASSYSVDTQYF.

In nucleotides, the CDR3 is TGTGCCAGCAGTTCAGCAAGGGACAGGGGGCGGAATGGCTACACCTTC. It codes for CASSSARDRGRNGYTF. This rearrangement joins TRBV27 to TRBJ1-2; 12 bases line up with TRBD1. V shed 4 bases and J 6 bases; nucleotides not matched to a gene: 9. CDR3 length: 16 residues. Germline V gene data show CDR1 as MNHEY and CDR2 as SMNVEV (reference sequence).

The table lists this clonotype with a count of one. This chain links TRBV6-1 with TRBJ1-2; 8 bases are a match to TRBD1. Per germline, CDR1 MNHNS and CDR2 SASEGT. The CDR3 is made up of 15 amino acids. V was clipped by 3 bases and J by 8 bases; unmatched bases: 11. CDR3 in DNA: TGTGCCAGCAGTGAGAGGACAGGGCGCCCTGGGGGCTACACCTTC. Amino acids: CASSERTGRPGGYTF.

The J gene is TRBJ1-1, the V gene TRBV5-4, with 7 bases aligning to TRBD1. Germline CDR1 and CDR2: SGHNT and YYREEE (reference sequence). The junction had 16 bases not matched to a gene; V was cut back by 10 bases and J by 1 base. The CDR3 is 16 amino acids. The DNA of the CDR3 is TGTGCCGCACAACTCCGGGACAGCAGACAGAACACTGAAGCTTTCTTT. Encoded protein: CAAQLRDSRQNTEAFF.

The chain uses TRBV5-6 and TRBJ1-4; D is possibly TRBD1 (5 bases). The CDR3 sequence is 15 residues long. V lost 3 bases to trimming and J lost 8 bases, with 17 bases between them. Looked up from germline, CDR1 is SGHDT and CDR2 is YYEEEE. As DNA, the CDR3 is TGTGCCAGCAGCTGGGGACCTAGGGGCAAGGAAAAACTGTTTTTT. Protein product: CASSWGPRGKEKLFF.

The rearrangement links TRBV20-1 to TRBJ2-7, with 7 bases identical to TRBD2. The CDR3 consists of 15 residues. The ends lost 3 bases at V and 0 bases at J; junction bases unmatched: 8. Germline lookup yields CDR1 DFQATT and CDR2 SNEGSKA (reference sequence). The CDR3 DNA sequence: TGCAGTGCTAGGGATGCGGGAGAGAGCTCCTACGAGCAGTACTTC. It is translated as CSARDAGESSYEQYF.

V and J are TRBV12-3 or TRBV12-4 and TRBJ2-3, with D possibly TRBD1 on 6 matching bases. The V gene lost 4 bases and the J gene lost 1 base, with 9 bases spanning the gap. The CDR3 covers 14 residues. The CDR3 DNA is TGTGCCAGCAGTTGGGACACTGGCACAGATACGCAGTATTTT. Protein: CASSWDTGTDTQYF.

The chain has TRBV5-8 and TRBJ2-1; maybe TRBD1 (5 bases). Deletions cut 0 bases from V and 5 bases from J, with 15 bases between. This CDR3 is 16 amino acids long. From germline, CDR1 is SGHTS and CDR2 YDEGEE. The CDR3 spells CASSLVYRPRDNEQFF. The CDR3 nucleotides are TGTGCCAGCAGCTTGGTTTACAGGCCACGGGACAATGAGCAGTTCTTC.

The rearrangement links TRBV5-1 to TRBJ1-1; D may be TRBD1 (5 bases). This CDR3 spans 17 amino acids. V was shortened by 3 bases and J by 0 bases, with 18 bases between the two germline ends. Per germline, CDR1 SGHRS and CDR2 YFSETQ. In DNA form, the CDR3 reads TGCGCCAGCAGCTCCCGGGGCGGGTACTTGATGAACACTGAAGCTTTCTTT. This sequence encodes CASSSRGGYLMNTEAFF.

The V gene is TRBV3-1, the J gene TRBJ2-1; 8 positions agree with TRBD1. CDR1 LGHDT and CDR2 YNNKEL come from the germline V gene (reference sequence). The CDR3 spans 17 residues. Germline trimming cut 0 bases from V and 5 bases from J; bases unmatched to any gene: 9. As DNA, the CDR3 is TGTGCCAGCAGCCAAGAGGGGACAGGCCGAGTTGACAATGAGCAGTTCTTC. Translating gives CASSQEGTGRVDNEQFF.

This clonotype was picked up a small number of times. J is TRBJ1-1 and V is TRBV5-1, with D possibly TRBD1 on 6 matching bases. This CDR3 region has 15 residues. Trimming took off 1 base at V and 5 bases at J, with 15 bases between the two ends. Germline V lookup: CDR1 SGHRS, CDR2 YFSETQ. CDR3 nucleotide sequence: TGCGCCAGCAGCTTGATTTGGGGGCAGGAGACTGAAGCTTTCTTT. This sequence encodes CASSLIWGQETEAFF.

This chain connects TRBV6-1 to TRBJ2-7; D possibly matches TRBD1 or TRBD2 (5 bases each). Trimming removed 3 bases at V and 3 bases at J, with 18 bases between. The CDR3 length is 16 residues. The V gene's germline CDR1 is MNHNS and CDR2 SASEGT. CDR3 region: CASSEAPGGGVYEQYF. Here the CDR3 DNA reads TGTGCCAGCAGTGAGGCCCCGGGTGGGGGTGTCTACGAGCAGTACTTC.

The chain combines TRBV12-3 or TRBV12-4 with TRBJ2-5, with D possibly TRBD2 on 6 matching bases. The V and J ends lost 7 bases and 4 bases respectively, with 19 bases between them. The CDR3 covers 15 residues. CDR3 in amino acids: CASTPTGRPGETQYF. In DNA form, the CDR3 reads TGTGCCAGCACCCCAACGGGGAGGCCGGGAGAGACCCAGTACTTC.

The rearrangement joins TRBV15 to TRBJ1-2; D is ambiguous. The CDR3 length is 16 residues. CDR1 and CDR2 from the germline V gene are LNHNV and YYDKDF (reference sequence). V lost 0 bases, J lost 2 bases, and 13 bases lay in between. CDR3 nucleotide sequence: TGTGCCACCAGCAGAGATGACAAGGGAAAAAACTATGGCTACACCTTC. It is translated as CATSRDDKGKNYGYTF.

This rearrangement joins TRBV15 to TRBJ2-3; D might be TRBD2 (5 bases). Germline lookup yields CDR1 LNHNV and CDR2 YYDKDF (reference sequence). There are 17 residues in the CDR3. V gave up 2 bases and J gave up 5 bases, with 20 bases separating them. This chain's CDR3 is CATSRPRGRQTRDTQYF. The CDR3 nucleotides read TGTGCCACCAGCAGACCTCGGGGTAGACAAACGCGAGATACGCAGTATTTT.

This chain uses TRBV13 with TRBJ1-1, with D possibly matching TRBD1 (5 bases). CDR1 and CDR2 (germline): PRHDT, FYEKMQ (reference sequence). The CDR3 contains 17 residues. The V gene lost 0 bases and the J gene lost 0 bases, with 14 bases spanning the gap. The chain's CDR3 is CASSLGLTDFMNTEAFF. DNA for the CDR3: TGTGCCAGCAGCTTAGGGCTGACAGATTTCATGAACACTGAAGCTTTCTTT. Looking up the rest from reference TRBV13 and TRBJ1-1 gives the full variable domain: AAGVIQSPRHLIKEKRETATLKCYPIPRHDTVYWYQQGPGQDPQFLISFYEKMQSDKGSIPDRFSAQQFSDYHSELNMSSLELGDSALYFCASSLGLTDFMNTEAFFGQGTRLTVV.

This clonotype was seen a few times. The V call is TRBV29-1, the J call TRBJ2-3; D is uncertain. The V end lost 6 bases, the J end lost 4 bases, and 11 bases lay between the germline ends. The germline gives CDR1 SQVTM, CDR2 ANQGSEA. The CDR3 is made up of 12 amino acids. The CDR3 region has the DNA TGCAGCGTCGCGACCCGATCAGATACGCAGTATTTT. Residues: CSVATRSDTQYF.

J is TRBJ1-5 and V is TRBV20-1; 7 positions agree with TRBD1. The V segment lost 4 bases and the J segment 0 bases; nucleotides outside the gene matches: 6. The CDR3 extends over 15 amino acids. CDR1 and CDR2 from the germline V gene are DFQATT and SNEGSKA (reference sequence). CDR3 protein: CSATTGQYSNQPQHF. The CDR3 nucleotides are TGCAGTGCTACCACGGGACAGTATAGCAATCAGCCCCAGCATTTT.

The chain employs TRBV5-4 and TRBJ2-2, with D perhaps matching TRBD1 or TRBD2 (6 bases each). V dropped 6 bases and J dropped 2 bases, with 14 bases sitting between them. CDR1 and CDR2 from the germline V gene are SGHNT and YYREEE (reference sequence). The CDR3 runs to 15 residues. The CDR3 spells CASTGDTANTGELFF. The CDR3, as DNA: TGTGCCAGCACGGGGGACACAGCAAACACCGGGGAGCTGTTTTTT.